Below, 5 T cell receptor beta chains from the same sample are listed, as sequenced in a study of long-term antiretroviral therapy in people with HIV. Run at survey level, the immunoSEQ assay was version v3.0. TCRdb's table, derived via immunoSEQ multiplex PCR, lists solely in-frame clones and lacks some. The sample shows about 25,000 clones, around 82% of them seen only once. The sequenced sample was unsorted PBMCs, obtained 3 years after starting antiretroviral therapy. These TCRs come from a man in his late teens or twenties with HIV.

The chain links TRBV7-8 to TRBJ2-7; tentatively, D is TRBD2 (6 bases). Trimming removed 5 bases at V and 0 bases at J, with 11 bases between. The germline V gene has CDR1 SGHVS and CDR2 FQNEAQ. This CDR3 spans 14 amino acids. The CDR3 is CASSRQRVSYEQYF. The CDR3 nucleotides read TGTGCCAGCAGCAGGCAGCGGGTCTCCTACGAGCAGTACTTC.

J is TRBJ2-1 and V is TRBV18; D not certain. The ends were cut back, 1 base at V and 6 bases at J, with 16 bases in the middle. Germline lookup yields CDR1 KGHSH and CDR2 LQKENI. This CDR3 is 16 amino acids long. The CDR3 DNA reads TGTGCCAGCTCACCACGGGTCCTAGAAGGTAGCAATGAGCAGTTCTTC. It is translated as CASSPRVLEGSNEQFF.

The CDR3 here is CASSLGVGNTEAFF. DNA of the CDR3: TGTGCCAGCAGCTTAGGGGTGGGGAACACTGAAGCTTTCTTT. J is TRBJ1-1 and V is TRBV7-6, with no clear D. The CDR3 has 14 amino acids. CDR1 SGHVS and CDR2 FNYEAQ come from the germline V gene. V was cut by 1 base and J by 1 base, with 7 bases left in between. Looking up the rest from reference TRBV7-6 and TRBJ1-1 gives the full variable domain: GAGVSQSPRYKVTKRGQDVALRCDPISGHVSLYWYRQALGQGPEFLTYFNYEAQQDKSGLPNDRFSAERPEGSISTLTIQRTEQRDSAMYRCASSLGVGNTEAFFGQGTRLTVV.

J is TRBJ2-1 and V is TRBV19; TRBD2 aligns across 7 bases. This CDR3 region has 14 residues. From germline, CDR1 is LNHDA and CDR2 SQIVND (reference sequence). The J segment lost 3 bases and the V segment lost 5 bases, leaving 4 bases of the junction unmatched. The CDR3 is CASSLADVYNEQFF. CDR3 nucleotide sequence: TGTGCCAGTAGTCTAGCGGACGTCTACAATGAGCAGTTCTTC.

The chain combines TRBV6-6 with TRBJ1-4; no clear D gene. Per the germline V gene, CDR1 is MNHNY and CDR2 is SVGAGI (reference sequence). The CDR3 spans 13 residues. V lost 8 bases and J 7 bases, leaving 14 bases between the germline ends. The DNA for the CDR3 is TGTGCCAGCGGCCCAGGTGGGGTTGAAAAACTGTTTTTT. Encoded protein: CASGPGGVEKLFF.